The clone carrying this TCR beta chain was counted between two and nine times. The data stem from a study of blood T cell repertoires in COVID-19. In the authors' methods: Reference gene primer amplification gave nucleated cell count estimates. Sequenced by immunoSEQ multiplex PCR; TCRdb stores in-frame clones only, minus some. That table gives V, J and clone size, and the DNA gave D and trimming. The sample includes hundreds of thousands of clones, just over 85% seen only once; the top ten take almost 1.5%. This receptor was identified in a woman aged 25 to 39 with active or convalescent COVID-19. Sequencing was done on a sample of peripheral blood.

The CDR3 is CASSYDNLYGYTF. The CDR3 DNA reads as TGTGCCAGCAGCTATGACAATCTCTATGGCTACACCTTC. The rearrangement uses TRBV7-9 and TRBJ1-2; D ambiguous. Trimming stripped 4 bases from V and 4 bases from J, with 10 bases between. The CDR3 loop spans 13 amino acids. In germline, CDR1 is SEHNR, CDR2 FQNEAQ (reference sequence).